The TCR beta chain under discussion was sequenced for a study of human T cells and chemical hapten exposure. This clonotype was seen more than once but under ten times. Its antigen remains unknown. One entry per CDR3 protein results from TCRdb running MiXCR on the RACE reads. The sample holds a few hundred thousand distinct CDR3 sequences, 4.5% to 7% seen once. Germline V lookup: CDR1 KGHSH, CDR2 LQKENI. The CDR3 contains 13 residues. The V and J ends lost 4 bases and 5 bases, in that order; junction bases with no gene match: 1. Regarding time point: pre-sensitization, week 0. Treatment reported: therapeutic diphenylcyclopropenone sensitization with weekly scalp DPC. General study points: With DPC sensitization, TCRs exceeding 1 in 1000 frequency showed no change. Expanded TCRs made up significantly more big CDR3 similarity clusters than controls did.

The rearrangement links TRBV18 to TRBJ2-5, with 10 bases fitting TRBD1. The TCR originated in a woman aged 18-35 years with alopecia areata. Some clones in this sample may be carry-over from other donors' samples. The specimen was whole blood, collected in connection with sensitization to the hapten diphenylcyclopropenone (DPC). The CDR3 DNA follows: TGTGCCAGCTCACGGGGACAGGGGGAGACCCAGTACTTC. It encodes CASSRGQGETQYF.